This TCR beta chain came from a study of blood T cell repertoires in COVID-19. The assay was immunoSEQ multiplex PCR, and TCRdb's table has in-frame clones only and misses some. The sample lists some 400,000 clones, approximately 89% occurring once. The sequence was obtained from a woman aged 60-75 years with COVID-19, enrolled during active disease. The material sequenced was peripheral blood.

CDR3 in DNA: TGTGCCAGCAGTCCCTATGCGACAGAACAACTAGCCAAAAACATTCAGTACTTC. Translated, it gives CASSPYATEQLAKNIQYF. J is TRBJ2-4 and V is TRBV27; weak D call: TRBD1 (5 bases). Germline-derived CDR1 and CDR2 are MNHEY and SMNVEV (reference sequence). The CDR3 contains 18 residues. V dropped 5 bases and J dropped 0 bases, with 20 bases sitting between them.